The rows below give T cell receptor beta chains drawn from one sample of a study of PD-L1 blockade in urothelial cancer. The protocol was immunoSEQ multiplex PCR, while the TCRdb copy is restricted to in-frame clones and leaves out a portion. The data show 40,000 to 60,000 clones, with 80% to 90% seen just once and around 10% held by the top ten. Sequencing was performed on PBMCs, taken around atezolizumab (anti-PD-L1) treatment. The receptors come from a man aged 65 to 79 with urothelial cancer. CDR3s include the opening cysteine and the closing phenylalanine or tryptophan.

TRBJ2-1	TRBV2	CASLTASTIGEQFF
TRBJ1-1	TRBV7-9	CASSRRVGQLLNTEAFF
TRBJ1-3	TRBV10-3	CAISMDREGNTIYF
TRBJ2-1	TRBV18	CASSPQSRNEQFF
TRBJ2-7	TRBV2	CASRPGLLVSYEQYF
TRBJ2-2	TRBV7-2	CASSSPQREVDTGELFF
TRBJ2-5	TRBV30	CAWAPSGRRETQYF
TRBJ1-1	TRBV7-9	CASSLAFRGTEAFF
TRBJ1-2	TRBV28	CASLTGDYGYTF
TRBJ1-1	TRBV19	CASSRDRREAFF
TRBJ2-1	TRBV27	CASKPGTRELNEQFF
TRBJ1-5	TRBV19	CASSRGGALSYNQPQHF
TRBJ2-1	TRBV5-1	CASSWTSDEQFF
TRBJ2-2	TRBV5-1	CASSFDGRPYTGELFF
TRBJ2-3	TRBV10-3	CAISEYSASTDTQYF
TRBJ1-3	TRBV28	CASGGETEVLGNTIYF
TRBJ2-1	TRBV6-5	CASSYSLAGGYNEQFF
TRBJ1-1	TRBV2	CASRGARGSVNTEAFF
TRBJ2-1	TRBV28	CASSLPSSYNEQFF
TRBJ2-1	TRBV7-2	CASRPGGGGIGNEQFF
TRBJ2-5	TRBV28	CASSFVRAQETQYF
TRBJ2-7	TRBV28	CASSLSGVTYEQYF
TRBJ2-4	TRBV10-3	CAISVERPGKNIQYF
TRBJ2-7	TRBV11-3	CASSGYRENEQYF
TRBJ2-3	TRBV7-9	CASSLGTGGDTQYF
TRBJ2-1	TRBV6-5	CASSRSGANEQFF
TRBJ2-7	TRBV11-2	CASSSLAGPYEQYF
TRBJ2-5	TRBV28	CASRSPTGGQETQYF
TRBJ1-4	TRBV5-5	CASSLEGTGFEKLFF
TRBJ2-3	TRBV28	CASSLVASWGTDTQYF
TRBJ1-3	TRBV4-2	CASSPEQGALGNTIYF
TRBJ1-1	TRBV2	CASTQGMNTEAFF
TRBJ1-2	TRBV11-2	CASSSRTGANYGYTF
TRBJ2-6	TRBV5-1	CASSLEGNLGANVLTF
TRBJ1-5	TRBV9	CASSADSYQPQHF
TRBJ1-2	TRBV20-1	CSGPYGYTF
TRBJ2-4	TRBV10-3	CAIGGGLGIQYF
TRBJ2-5	TRBV10-1	CASSESSGSIRETQYF
TRBJ2-3	TRBV10-1	CASSESSGADTQYF
TRBJ2-7	TRBV25-1	CASSRREREDSYEQYF
TRBJ1-1	TRBV6-6	CASSDNRGWAFF
TRBJ1-2	TRBV5-5	CASSYIQRPLDYGYTF
TRBJ2-2	TRBV6-1	CASSAGGTTWDTGELFF
TRBJ2-3	TRBV11-3	CASSLDWTSTDTQYF
TRBJ2-3	TRBV5-1	CASSLAPTGTSGGRTDTQYF
TRBJ2-1	TRBV6-5	CASSSGGSLAGDEQFF
TRBJ1-1	TRBV18	CASSPSAGWSTEAFF
TRBJ1-1	TRBV18	CASSGRGQNTEAFF
TRBJ2-3	TRBV28	CASSLGGQVVPDTQYF
TRBJ1-4	TRBV9	CASSESTGSYEKLFF
TRBJ1-4	TRBV18	CASSPDQGVSEKLFF
TRBJ1-4	TRBV5-1	CASSEGDRGYEKLFF
TRBJ1-1	TRBV30	CAWSVSRDTEAFF
TRBJ2-7	TRBV27	CASSLTSGTAYEQYF
TRBJ2-2	TRBV6-6	CASSYSFKGRMEELFF